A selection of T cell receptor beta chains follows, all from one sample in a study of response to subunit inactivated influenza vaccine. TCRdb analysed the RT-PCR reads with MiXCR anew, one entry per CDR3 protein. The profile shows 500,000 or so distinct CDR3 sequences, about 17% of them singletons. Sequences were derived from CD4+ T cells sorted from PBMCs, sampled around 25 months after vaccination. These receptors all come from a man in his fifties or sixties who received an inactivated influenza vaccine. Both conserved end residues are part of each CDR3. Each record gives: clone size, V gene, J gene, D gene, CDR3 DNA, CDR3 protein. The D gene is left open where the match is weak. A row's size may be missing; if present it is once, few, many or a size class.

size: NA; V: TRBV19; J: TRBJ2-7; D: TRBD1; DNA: TGTGCCAGTATGGACGGACAGGGGGCGCTTAACGAGCAGTACTTC; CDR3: CASMDGQGALNEQYF
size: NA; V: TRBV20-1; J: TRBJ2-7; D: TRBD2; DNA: TGCAGTGCTAGGTGGCTAGCGGGGGCTTACGAGCAGTACTTC; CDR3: CSARWLAGAYEQYF
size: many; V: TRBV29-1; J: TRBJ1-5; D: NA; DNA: TGCAGCGTGATCGGGACGACGCAGTCCCAGCATTTT; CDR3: CSVIGTTQSQHF
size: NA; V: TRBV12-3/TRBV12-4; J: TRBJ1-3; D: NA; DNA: TGTGCCAGCAGTTTATTGGCAGAGGGAGGAAACACCATATATTTT; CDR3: CASSLLAEGGNTIYF
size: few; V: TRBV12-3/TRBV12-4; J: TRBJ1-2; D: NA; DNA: TGTGCCAGCAGTTTTGGCCCCCCGGGGACGAACTATGGCTACACCTTC; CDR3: CASSFGPPGTNYGYTF
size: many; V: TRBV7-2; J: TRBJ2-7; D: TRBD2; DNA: TGTGCCAGCAGCTCCCCCGGGACTAAACCATACGAGCAGTACTTC; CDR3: CASSSPGTKPYEQYF
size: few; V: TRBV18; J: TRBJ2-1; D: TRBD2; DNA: TGTGCCAGCTCACCACGGAGCGGGAGGTATATTGAGCAGTTCTTC; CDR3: CASSPRSGRYIEQFF
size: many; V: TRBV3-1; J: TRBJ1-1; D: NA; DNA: TGTGCCAGCAAACGAGGTGCCGTGAACACTGAAGCTTTCTTT; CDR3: CASKRGAVNTEAFF
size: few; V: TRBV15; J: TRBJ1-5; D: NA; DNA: TGTGCCACCAGCAGAGCTCGACAGGCTGACGGTCAGCCCCAGCATTTT; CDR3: CATSRARQADGQPQHF
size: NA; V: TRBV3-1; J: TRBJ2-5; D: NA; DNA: TGTGCCAGCAGGGAACTAGGGCGTCAAGAGACCCAGTACTTC; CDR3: CASRELGRQETQYF
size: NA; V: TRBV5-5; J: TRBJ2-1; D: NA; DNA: TGTGCCAGCAGCTCAGGGGCAAATGAGCAGTTCTTC; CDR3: CASSSGANEQFF
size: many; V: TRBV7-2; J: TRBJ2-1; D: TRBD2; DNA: TGTGCCAGCAGCTTAGACGGGAGGGATTACAATGAGCAGTTCTTC; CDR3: CASSLDGRDYNEQFF
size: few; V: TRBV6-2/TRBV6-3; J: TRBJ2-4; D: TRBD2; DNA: TGTGCCAGCAGTTACCCCGGGCCGGGACTAGCGGGAAGTATAGCCAAAAACATTCAGTACTTC; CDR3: CASSYPGPGLAGSIAKNIQYF
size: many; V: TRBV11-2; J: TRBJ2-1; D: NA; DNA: TGTGCCAGCAGCTCCACCCGGGGGGCCGGGTTAAATGAGCAGTTCTTC; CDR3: CASSSTRGAGLNEQFF
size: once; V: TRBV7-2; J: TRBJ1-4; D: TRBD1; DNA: TGTGCCAGCAGCATACAGGGGGAGTATGAAAAACTGTTTTTT; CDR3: CASSIQGEYEKLFF
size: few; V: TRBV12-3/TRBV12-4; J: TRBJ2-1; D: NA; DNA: TGTGCCAGCAGTCGAGGGGAAAAGGAGCAGTTCTTC; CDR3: CASSRGEKEQFF
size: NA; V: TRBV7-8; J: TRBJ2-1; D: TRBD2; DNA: TGTGCCAGCAGCCTCCTTAGCGGGGGGGACCACTACAATGAGCAGTTCTTC; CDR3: CASSLLSGGDHYNEQFF
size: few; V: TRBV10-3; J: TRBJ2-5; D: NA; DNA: TGTGCCATCAGTGACGGCAGGGCGAAAGAGACCCAGTACTTC; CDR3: CAISDGRAKETQYF
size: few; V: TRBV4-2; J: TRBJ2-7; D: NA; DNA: TGTGCCAGCAGCTTACAGGGTGGGCGGGATAACGAGCAGTACTTC; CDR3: CASSLQGGRDNEQYF
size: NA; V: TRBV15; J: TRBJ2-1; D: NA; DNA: TGTGCCACCAGCTCCGGGCCCAATGAGCAGTTCTTC; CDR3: CATSSGPNEQFF
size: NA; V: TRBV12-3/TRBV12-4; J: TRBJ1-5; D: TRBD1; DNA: TGTGCCAGCAGTTTCCTAGGGACAGGGGGCGGTTCGGCTCAGCCCCAGCATTTT; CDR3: CASSFLGTGGGSAQPQHF
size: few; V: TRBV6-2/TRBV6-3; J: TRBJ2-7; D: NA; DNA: TGTGCCAGCAGTTATGATTCCGAGCAGTACTTC; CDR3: CASSYDSEQYF
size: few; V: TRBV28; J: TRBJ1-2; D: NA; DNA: TGTGCCAGCAGCAACGGACCAAGCCCCGGGGGCTATGGCTACACCTTC; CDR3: CASSNGPSPGGYGYTF
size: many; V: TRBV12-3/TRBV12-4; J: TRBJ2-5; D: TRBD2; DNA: TGTGCCAGCAGTTTTACAGGTAGCGGGGGAGAGACCCAGTACTTC; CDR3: CASSFTGSGGETQYF
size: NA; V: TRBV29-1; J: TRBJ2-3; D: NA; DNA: TGCAGCGTCCACCTGGGGAGCGGTACAGATACGCAGTATTTT; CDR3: CSVHLGSGTDTQYF
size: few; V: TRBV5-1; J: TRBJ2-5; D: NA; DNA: TGCGCCAGCAGCCCCAACGCGGGTGAGACCCAGTACTTC; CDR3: CASSPNAGETQYF
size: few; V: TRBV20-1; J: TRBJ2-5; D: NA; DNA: TGCAGTGTTCCGAACTCCGTAAAAGAGACCCAGTACTTC; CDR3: CSVPNSVKETQYF
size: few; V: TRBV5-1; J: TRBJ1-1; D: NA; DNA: TGCGCCAGCAGCTTGGTCGCCTCGGGGGGATACACTGAAGCTTTCTTT; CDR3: CASSLVASGGYTEAFF
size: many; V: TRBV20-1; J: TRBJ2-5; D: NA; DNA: TGCAGTGCTAGAGCTCCGCGGACCCAAGAGACCCAGTACTTC; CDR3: CSARAPRTQETQYF
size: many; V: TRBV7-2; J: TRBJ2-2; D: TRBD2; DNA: TGTGCCAGCAGCTTGAAGCGGGGGCAGAACACCGGGGAGCTGTTTTTT; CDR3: CASSLKRGQNTGELFF
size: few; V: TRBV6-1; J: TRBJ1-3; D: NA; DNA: TGTGCCAGCAGAGGGGCGGCTGGAAACACCATATATTTT; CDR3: CASRGAAGNTIYF
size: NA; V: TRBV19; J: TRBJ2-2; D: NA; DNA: TGTGCCAGTAGTGACCAGGGGTACTTGTCCGGGGAGCTGTTTTTT; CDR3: CASSDQGYLSGELFF